A selection of T cell receptor beta chains follows, all from one sample in a study of T-cell reconstitution after alpha-beta-depleted transplantation in children. One entry per CDR3 protein, called by TCRdb with MiXCR from the PCR reads. The sample carries about 180,000 distinct CDR3 sequences, approximately 12% recorded once. The specimen was PBMCs, collected before TCRalphabeta/CD19-depleted stem cell transplant. Receptors originate from a boy aged 2 to 10 with acute myeloid leukemia, due to receive a stem cell transplant. Each CDR3 is given with its conserved first and last residue. D genes are given only for firm matches. The size entry gives how often the clone was seen (once, few, many) or a class if it is expanded.

clone size | J gene | V gene | D gene | CDR3 DNA | CDR3 protein
many | TRBJ2-2 | TRBV7-2 | TRBD2 | TGTGCCAGCAGCTTAGCGACTAGCGGGAGTGGCTGGGAGCTGTTTTTT | CASSLATSGSGWELFF
many | TRBJ2-5 | TRBV7-2 | TRBD2 | TGTGCCAGCAGCTCAGTCGGGACTAATAAAGAGACCCAGTACTTC | CASSSVGTNKETQYF
many | TRBJ1-4 | TRBV24-1 | TRBD1 | TGTGCCACCAGTGATCCGGGTGACAGGGGGTATGAAAAACTGTTTTTT | CATSDPGDRGYEKLFF
many | TRBJ2-2 | TRBV3-1 | - | TGTGCCAGCAGCCAGCCCAATTTGAGGGCCGGGGAGCTGTTTTTT | CASSQPNLRAGELFF
many | TRBJ2-7 | TRBV20-1 | TRBD1 | TGCAGTGCTGCCGCCGGGACAGGGATCTACGAGCAGTACTTC | CSAAAGTGIYEQYF
once | TRBJ1-1 | TRBV6-1 | TRBD1 | TGTGCCACTTTGACAGGGGGGTTGGACACTGAAGCTTTCTTT | CATLTGGLDTEAFF
few | TRBJ2-3 | TRBV6-1 | - | TGTGCCAGCAGTGAATCTCCTGGCACAGATACGCAGTATTTT | CASSESPGTDTQYF
many | TRBJ2-7 | TRBV4-1 | - | TGCGCCAGCAGCCAAGTACGGCAAGGAGTTGGCTACGAGCAGTACTTC | CASSQVRQGVGYEQYF
many | TRBJ2-3 | TRBV7-8 | TRBD2 | TGTGCCAGCTCACCAAGGACTAGCGGGAGTACAGATACGCAGTATTTT | CASSPRTSGSTDTQYF
many | TRBJ2-5 | TRBV5-6 | - | TGTGCCAGCGCTGGGCAGGGAGGAGAGACCCAGTACTTC | CASAGQGGETQYF
many | TRBJ2-2 | TRBV29-1 | - | TGCAGCGGAACGGGGGAGAACACCGGGGAGCTGTTTTTT | CSGTGENTGELFF
many | TRBJ2-7 | TRBV5-6 | - | TGTGCCAGCAGCTTGTTATGGGTCCTATCCTACGAGCAGTACTTC | CASSLLWVLSYEQYF
many | TRBJ2-2 | TRBV5-5 | - | TGTGCCAGCAGCATCTGGACAGAATCTACCGGGGAGCTGTTTTTT | CASSIWTESTGELFF
many | TRBJ2-3 | TRBV5-1 | TRBD2 | TGCGCCAGCAGGCCTCGGACTAGCGGGAGAGGCACAGATACGCAGTATTTT | CASRPRTSGRGTDTQYF
many | TRBJ2-7 | TRBV6-6 | - | TGTGCCAGCAGTTACAGCGGAACCTACGAGCAGTACTTC | CASSYSGTYEQYF
many | TRBJ1-6 | TRBV5-1 | - | TGCGCCAGCAGCTTGGAACTGGTCGGATATAATTCACCCCTCCACTTT | CASSLELVGYNSPLHF
many | TRBJ2-2 | TRBV7-2 | - | TGTGCCAGCAGCTTAGCTCGACAGGCCGGGGAGCTGTTTTTT | CASSLARQAGELFF
many | TRBJ1-4 | TRBV15 | - | TGTGCCACCAGCAGGGGTAATGAAAAACTGTTTTTT | CATSRGNEKLFF
many | TRBJ1-2 | TRBV6-1 | TRBD1 | TGTGCCAGCAGTACGGACAGGTTCTCCTATGGCTACACCTTC | CASSTDRFSYGYTF
many | TRBJ1-5 | TRBV6-1 | TRBD1 | TGTGCCAGCAGTGAACTAGGGAGGGGGCGGGCTCAGCCCCAGCATTTT | CASSELGRGRAQPQHF
many | TRBJ1-4 | TRBV5-1 | - | TGCGCCAGCAGCTTGGATTGGCGGTTGTTTTTT | CASSLDWRLFF